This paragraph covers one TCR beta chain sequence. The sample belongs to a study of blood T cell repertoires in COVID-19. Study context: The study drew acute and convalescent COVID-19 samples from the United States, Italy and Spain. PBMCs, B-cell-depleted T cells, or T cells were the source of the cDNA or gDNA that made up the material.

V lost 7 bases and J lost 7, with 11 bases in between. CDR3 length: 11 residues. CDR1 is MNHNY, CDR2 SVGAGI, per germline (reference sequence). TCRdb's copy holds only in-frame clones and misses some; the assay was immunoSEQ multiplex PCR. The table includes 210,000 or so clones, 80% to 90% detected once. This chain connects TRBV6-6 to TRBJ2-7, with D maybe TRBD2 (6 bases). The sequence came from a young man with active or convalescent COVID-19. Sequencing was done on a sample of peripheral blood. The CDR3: CASTDSGEQYF. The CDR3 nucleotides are TGTGCCAGCACCGATAGCGGAGAGCAGTACTTC.